This T cell receptor (beta chain) was recorded in a study of OX40 agonist ivuxolimab in advanced cancers. Clones were sequenced by immunoSEQ multiplex PCR, and TCRdb holds only the in-frame ones, with some missing. The sample lists approximately 82,000 clones, around nine tenths occurring once. Any history of autoimmune disease or systemic immunosuppression disqualified patients. Blood draws occurred at baseline, cycle 4 day 1, and cycle 7 day 1. The ends were cut back, 4 bases at V and 4 bases at J, with 11 bases in the middle. CDR3 length: 13 amino acids. Germline lookup yields CDR1 SGHRS and CDR2 YFSETQ.

The chain carries TRBV5-1 and TRBJ1-1; D call uncertain. The sample was CD4+ or CD8+ T cells sorted from blood, taken in a trial of the OX40 agonist ivuxolimab. The origin of this receptor is an adult with an advanced solid tumor such as melanoma, head and neck, liver or kidney cancer. CDR3 region: CASSPYFSTEAFF. The CDR3, as DNA: TGCGCCAGCAGCCCTTATTTTAGCACTGAAGCTTTCTTT.